Reported below is one T cell receptor (beta chain). The antigen is undetermined. From PBMCs, CD4+ and CD8+ T cells were sorted. The V segment lost 2 bases and the J segment 10 bases; nucleotides outside the gene matches: 6. CDR1 is SGHRS and CDR2 is YFSETQ in the germline V gene. The CDR3 is 13 amino acids. The data belong to a study of CD8+ T cells in alopecia areata. Turning to the study itself: Tofacitinib ran 6 to 18 months, followed by 6 months off drug.

Whole-study results and caveats: TCR sharing was clearer in mice than between patients, perhaps partly owing to patient HLA diversity.

The sequencing template was cDNA reverse transcribed from extracted RNA. Clones were read by immunoSEQ multiplex PCR, and TCRdb kept only the in-frame ones, dropping some. The table shows around 160,000 clones, with about 89% occurring only once. This receptor was obtained from a human donor with alopecia areata. The chain carries TRBV5-1 and TRBJ2-1, with TRBD1 matching over 7 bases. The specimen was CD8+ T cells sorted from blood, collected at week 0. Here the CDR3 DNA reads TGCGCCAGCAGCTTTTATTTGGGACAGGAGCAGTTCTTC. Translation gives CASSFYLGQEQFF.